These 11 T cell receptor beta chains were sequenced from one sample in a study of response to subunit inactivated influenza vaccine (dated 2018 in TCRdb). The library relied on RT-PCR. The instrument given in TCRdb is Illumina HiSeq 2500. TCRdb ran its own pipeline on the public reads, namely fastp trimming at Q25 and MiXCR clone calling, and kept in-frame beta chains. Rows are unified per CDR3 protein, each entry keeping the most common DNA and genes. The sample contains roughly 710,000 distinct CDR3 sequences, around 15% of them found a single time. The ten largest clones capture 7.5% to 8% of the sample. The sample consisted of PBMCs from blood, taken less than 15 days before vaccination. The source is a man aged 50 or older who received an inactivated influenza vaccine. Donor details come from another sample of the same person, matched by shared clones.

The V call is TRBV5-6, the J call TRBJ2-7; D is uncertain. The CDR3 covers 13 residues. V shed 2 bases and J shed 2 bases, with 8 bases lying between them. Germline V gene lookup returns CDR1 SGHDT and CDR2 YYEEEE. CDR3: CASSFTNPYEQYF. In nucleotides, the CDR3 is TGTGCCAGCAGCTTTACGAATCCCTACGAGCAGTACTTC.

This clonotype has a handful of counts. The V and J genes are TRBV29-1 and TRBJ1-5; possibly TRBD1 for D (5 bases). Per germline, CDR1 SQVTM and CDR2 ANQGSEA. V lost 6 bases and J 3 bases, leaving 12 bases between the germline ends. The CDR3 sequence is 13 residues long. CDR3 in amino acids: CSVSRDYNQPQHF. The CDR3 nucleotides read TGCAGCGTCTCCCGGGACTACAATCAGCCCCAGCATTTT.

In its sample, this clonotype was seen many times. The V gene is TRBV20-1, the J gene TRBJ2-5, with 13 bases matching TRBD2. This CDR3 contains 17 residues. Germline CDR1 is DFQATT and CDR2 is SNEGSKA (reference sequence). V shed 2 bases and J 2 bases; nucleotides not matched to a gene: 8. The CDR3 region is CSARPYPLAGGQETQYF. In DNA form, the CDR3 reads TGCAGTGCTAGACCATACCCACTAGCGGGGGGGCAAGAGACCCAGTACTTC.

This clonotype was seen ten or more times. The rearrangement links TRBV29-1 to TRBJ2-7; no firm D call. This CDR3 has 12 amino acids. Germline V CDR1 and CDR2: SQVTM, ANQGSEA. Trimming took off 6 bases at V and 6 bases at J, with 15 bases between the two ends. The CDR3 sequence: CSVYISLGEQYF. CDR3 bases: TGCAGCGTGTACATATCTTTGGGCGAGCAGTACTTC.

This clonotype was picked up a small number of times. The chain carries TRBV20-1 and TRBJ1-6; TRBD1 might be the D (6 bases). V lost 2 bases to trimming and J lost 9 bases, with 26 bases between them. The CDR3 consists of 18 residues. Germline V gives CDR1 DFQATT, CDR2 SNEGSKA (reference sequence). This CDR3 reads CSARIRLGAGQESSPLHF. For the CDR3, the DNA is TGCAGTGCTAGAATAAGGTTAGGGGCGGGACAAGAGAGTTCACCCCTCCACTTT.

The rearrangement joins TRBV24-1 to TRBJ2-1; 8 positions agree with TRBD1. After removal of 3 bases from V and 4 bases from J, the junction contained 7 bases not matched to a gene. This CDR3 has 16 amino acids. Looked up from germline, CDR1 is KGHDR and CDR2 is SFDVKD. CDR3 sequence (DNA): TGTGCCACCAGTGATCAGACAGGGGACCGTTACAATGAGCAGTTCTTC. Translation gives CATSDQTGDRYNEQFF.

There are many counts of this clonotype. This chain joins TRBV29-1 and TRBJ2-1; D tentatively reads TRBD1 or TRBD2 (5 bases each). The CDR3 has 14 amino acids. Germline V gene sequence: CDR1 SQVTM, CDR2 ANQGSEA. The germline V and J ends were trimmed by 7 bases and 0 bases, with 13 bases remaining between them. The CDR3 reads CSGSGTPSYNEQFF. CDR3 DNA sequence: TGCAGCGGCTCCGGGACGCCCTCCTACAATGAGCAGTTCTTC.

The chain links TRBV9 to TRBJ2-7; tentatively, D is TRBD2 (6 bases). CDR3 length: 14 amino acids. Trimming removed 3 bases at V and 5 bases at J, with 15 bases between. Germline CDR1 reads SGDLS; CDR2 reads YYNGEE. The chain's CDR3 is CASSERYGSNEQYF. The CDR3 DNA is TGTGCCAGCAGCGAGCGGTACGGGAGCAACGAGCAGTACTTC.

In its sample, this clonotype was seen a few times. The V call is TRBV5-1, the J call TRBJ2-1; D possibly corresponds to TRBD2 (6 bases). Trimming cost V 4 bases and J 8 bases, with 13 bases left between them. CDR3 length equals 13 residues. Germline V gene lookup returns CDR1 SGHRS and CDR2 YFSETQ. DNA for the CDR3: TGCGCCAGCAGCCGGGGGACTGGTGATGAGCAGTTCTTC. Protein: CASSRGTGDEQFF.

The rearrangement joins TRBV9 to TRBJ2-2; D is unclear. CDR3 length equals 16 residues. Trimming pared 2 bases from V and 0 bases from J, leaving 11 bases between. The germline V gene encodes CDR1 SGDLS and CDR2 YYNGEE. The CDR3 coding sequence is TGTGCCAGCAGCGTCTATGATTCCGCGAACACCGGGGAGCTGTTTTTT. Its translation: CASSVYDSANTGELFF. The entire variable domain, with the rest obtained from reference TRBV9 and TRBJ2-2, is as follows: DSGVTQTPKHLITATGQRVTLRCSPRSGDLSVYWYQQSLDQGLQFLIQYYNGEERAKGNILERFSAQQFPDLHSELNLSSLELGDSALYFCASSVYDSANTGELFFGEGSRLTVL.

The chain carries TRBV6-1 and TRBJ1-4, with no clear D. This CDR3 is 13 amino acids long. Trimming shortened V by 3 bases and J by 2 bases, and 4 bases separated the two germline ends. From germline, CDR1 is MNHNS and CDR2 SASEGT. The CDR3 protein is CASSDSTNEKLFF. CDR3 bases: TGTGCCAGCAGTGACAGCACTAATGAAAAACTGTTTTTT.